This TCR beta chain was sequenced during a study of blood T cell repertoires in COVID-19. This clone is a singleton in its sample. Sequencing used immunoSEQ multiplex PCR; TCRdb keeps in-frame clones, though not all of them. The sample yields over 100,000 clones, approximately 82% seen once. This clonotype was sampled from a man aged 55 to 70 with active or convalescent COVID-19. The sequencing sample was made of peripheral blood.

Here the CDR3 reads CATRAHSLPNTEAFF. The CDR3 nucleotides are TGTGCCACCAGGGCTCACAGCCTCCCGAACACTGAAGCTTTCTTT. The chain links TRBV2 to TRBJ1-1, with D possibly being TRBD1 (5 bases). Germline V lookup: CDR1 SNHLY, CDR2 FYNNEI. The V and J ends lost 10 bases and 1 base respectively, with 19 bases between them. The CDR3 length is 15 residues.